Shown below are 18 T cell receptor beta chains from a single sample sequenced in a study of blood T cell repertoires in COVID-19. Method: immunoSEQ multiplex PCR; TCRdb's copy keeps in-frame clones and lacks some. Here the sample spans 60,000 to 70,000 clones, roughly 85% being singletons. The sequenced material came from peripheral blood. These receptors were taken from a man aged 45-65 years with acute or convalescent COVID-19.

CDR3 sequence: CASMGSSGNTIYF. The CDR3 DNA follows: TGTGCCAGTATGGGCAGCTCTGGAAACACCATATATTTT. The chain links TRBV19 to TRBJ1-3, with D unclear. The CDR3 is 13 residues long. The V end lost 7 bases, the J end lost 0 bases, and 7 bases lay between the germline ends. Germline values: CDR1 LNHDA, CDR2 SQIVND (reference sequence).

The chain joins TRBV13 to TRBJ2-2; D is uncertain. Trimming stripped 7 bases from V and 1 base from J, with 7 bases between. Germline V gene lookup returns CDR1 PRHDT and CDR2 FYEKMQ (reference sequence). CDR3 length: 13 amino acids. The chain's CDR3 is CASTPENTGELFF. CDR3 nucleotide sequence: TGTGCCAGCACCCCAGAGAACACCGGGGAGCTGTTTTTT.

The rearrangement uses TRBV4-2 and TRBJ2-1; TRBD2 matches 11 bases. Trimming removed 4 bases from V and 1 base from J; junction bases left unmatched: 9. The CDR3 is made up of 18 amino acids. In germline, CDR1 is LGHNA, CDR2 YNFKEQ. The CDR3 here is CASSLWLAGGSSYNEQFF. The DNA of the CDR3 is TGTGCCAGCAGCCTATGGCTAGCGGGGGGTTCATCCTACAATGAGCAGTTCTTC.

Written as DNA, the CDR3 is TGTGCCAGCAGCCAATCAGCTAACTATGGCTACACCTTC. Translated: CASSQSANYGYTF. This chain uses TRBV3-1 (or the pseudogene TRBV3-2) with TRBJ1-2; D gene uncertain. CDR3 length equals 13 residues. V dropped 2 bases and J dropped 0 bases, with 4 bases sitting between them. Germline V gene data show CDR1 as LGHDT and CDR2 as YNNKEL (reference sequence).

The count of this clone is one. The rearrangement joins TRBV5-1 to TRBJ2-7; TRBD1 matches 8 bases. The CDR3 contains 14 residues. V lost 4 bases, J lost 0 bases, and 3 bases stayed unmatched. Looked up from germline, CDR1 is SGHRS and CDR2 is YFSETQ. The CDR3 bases are TGCGCCAGCAGCCCCGGGACAGGCTCCTACGAGCAGTACTTC. It encodes CASSPGTGSYEQYF. The variable domain in full, with the rest retrieved from reference TRBV5-1 and TRBJ2-7, is KAGVTQTPRYLIKTRGQQVTLSCSPISGHRSVSWYQQTPGQGLQFLFEYFSETQRNKGNFPGRFSGRQFSNSRSEMNVSTLELGDSALYLCASSPGTGSYEQYFGPGTRLTVT.

This clone has just one count. The V call is TRBV6-4, the J call TRBJ2-1, with 9 bases fitting TRBD1. The CDR3 totals 13 residues. The junction had 4 bases not matched to a gene; V was cut back by 8 bases and J by 5 bases. Germline-derived CDR1 and CDR2 are MRHNA and SNTAGT. CDR3 in DNA: TGTGCCAGCCGGGACAGGGAAAACAATGAGCAGTTCTTC. This codes for CASRDRENNEQFF.

J is TRBJ2-5 and V is TRBV25-1; D call uncertain. V was cut by 4 bases and J by 1 base, with 10 bases left in between. This CDR3 region has 14 residues. Looked up from germline, CDR1 is MGHDK and CDR2 is SYGVNS. The CDR3 loop is CASSADEAQETQYF. The CDR3 nucleotides read TGTGCCAGCAGTGCCGACGAGGCCCAAGAGACCCAGTACTTC.

A single count supports this clone. This chain connects TRBV6-4 to TRBJ2-1; 15 nucleotides align to TRBD2. This CDR3 spans 14 amino acids. V gave up 2 bases and J gave up 10 bases; unmatched junction bases: 0. The V gene's germline CDR1 is MRHNA and CDR2 SNTAGT. CDR3 sequence reads: CASSDGTSGGEQFF. CDR3 in DNA: TGTGCCAGCAGTGACGGGACTAGCGGGGGGGAGCAGTTCTTC.

The chain has TRBV12-5 and TRBJ1-1, with 12 bases that match TRBD1. CDR1 is LGHNT, CDR2 FRNRAP, per germline. The CDR3 consists of 15 residues. V lost 5 bases to trimming and J lost 2 bases; unmatched junction nucleotides: 3. The CDR3 here is CASGTGTGGNTEAFF. For the CDR3, the DNA is TGTGCTAGTGGTACCGGGACAGGGGGCAACACTGAAGCTTTCTTT.

The chain recombines TRBV27 with TRBJ1-1; the D gene is possibly TRBD1 (6 bases). This CDR3 comprises 12 residues. V lost 0 bases, J lost 7 bases, and 6 bases lay in between. CDR1 MNHEY and CDR2 SMNVEV come from the germline V gene (reference sequence). The CDR3 DNA sequence: TGTGCCAGCAGTTTATCAGGGGGTGAAGCTTTCTTT. Protein: CASSLSGGEAFF.

This chain links TRBV6-5 with TRBJ1-2, with 7 positions matching TRBD1. J was trimmed by 7 bases and V by 8 bases; bases with no gene match: 10. Germline lookup yields CDR1 MNHEY and CDR2 SVGAGI. The CDR3 has 13 amino acids. In nucleotides, the CDR3 is TGTGCCAGCGCTCCGGGACAGTCGTCTGGCTACACCTTC. Its protein product is CASAPGQSSGYTF.

This rearrangement joins TRBV6-5 to TRBJ2-7; D is unclear. Trimming shortened V by 9 bases and J by 0 bases, and 12 bases separated the two germline ends. The CDR3 contains 13 residues. CDR1 is MNHEY, CDR2 SVGAGI, per germline. CDR3: CASHKSTSYEQYF. CDR3 nucleotides: TGTGCCAGTCACAAGTCAACCTCCTACGAGCAGTACTTC.

V and J are TRBV5-1 and TRBJ1-1; D is uncertain. The CDR3 loop spans 15 amino acids. Germline V gene data show CDR1 as SGHRS and CDR2 as YFSETQ. Trimming took 0 bases from V and 5 from J, leaving 14 bases between them. This chain's CDR3 is CASSLANVGRTEAFF. CDR3 bases: TGCGCCAGCAGCTTGGCGAACGTGGGGAGGACTGAAGCTTTCTTT. Drawing the rest from reference TRBV5-1 and TRBJ1-1, the complete variable domain is KAGVTQTPRYLIKTRGQQVTLSCSPISGHRSVSWYQQTPGQGLQFLFEYFSETQRNKGNFPGRFSGRQFSNSRSEMNVSTLELGDSALYLCASSLANVGRTEAFFGQGTRLTVV.

This clone was detected once. This chain joins TRBV28 and TRBJ2-5; 7 nucleotides match TRBD2. With V trimmed by 3 bases and J by 3 bases, 7 bases remained unmatched. The CDR3 sequence is 15 residues long. CDR1 and CDR2 (germline): MDHEN, SYDVKM. CDR3 DNA: TGTGCCAGCAGTTTTCTTGTGGGGGGGGAAGAGACCCAGTACTTC. This encodes CASSFLVGGEETQYF.

CDR3: CASSPSGDALIQYF. The CDR3 DNA sequence: TGTGCCAGCAGCCCTAGCGGGGACGCGCTCATTCAGTACTTC. The chain is built from TRBV5-4 and TRBJ2-4, with 9 positions matching TRBD2. Germline lookup yields CDR1 SGHNT and CDR2 YYREEE (reference sequence). CDR3 length: 14 amino acids. V trimming: 4 bases; J trimming: 9 bases; junction bases outside the gene matches: 8. Full variable domain (rest looked up from reference TRBV5-4 and TRBJ2-4): ETGVTQSPTHLIKTRGQQVTLRCSSQSGHNTVSWYQQALGQGPQFIFQYYREEENGRGNFPPRFSGLQFPNYSSELNVNALELDDSALYLCASSPSGDALIQYFGAGTRLSVL.

This sequence joins TRBV11-3 and TRBJ2-7; perhaps TRBD1 as D (6 bases). The germline CDR1 and CDR2 sequences are SGHNT and YENEEA. The CDR3 is made up of 11 amino acids. The ends were cut back, 1 base at V and 11 bases at J, with 9 bases in the middle. The CDR3 spells CASSLGPGEYV. CDR3 bases: TGTGCCAGCAGCTTAGGGCCAGGGGAGTACGTC.

A few counts support this clone. This chain uses TRBV4-1 with TRBJ1-4; 9 positions agree with TRBD1. This CDR3 spans 16 amino acids. Germline-derived CDR1 and CDR2 are MGHRA and YSYEKL. The junction had 8 bases not matched to a gene; V was cut back by 1 base and J by 8 bases. In DNA, the CDR3 is TGCGCCAGCAGCCAAGCCGCGGGACAGGGCGGGGAAAAACTGTTTTTT. Translation: CASSQAAGQGGEKLFF.

Only a few counts were recorded for this clone. The chain links TRBV13 to TRBJ2-3; 8 positions agree with TRBD2. This CDR3 spans 16 amino acids. The V gene end was trimmed by 0 bases and the J gene end by 2 bases; junction bases not matched to a gene: 4. Germline V CDR1 and CDR2: PRHDT, FYEKMQ (reference sequence). In nucleotides, the CDR3 is TGTGCCAGCAGCTTAGGGAGCGGGGGCCCCACAGATACGCAGTATTTT. This codes for CASSLGSGGPTDTQYF.